This T cell receptor beta chain was recovered during a study of CD8 T cells in Susac syndrome. Notes on the study in general: In its TCR sequencing and HLA analysis, the study acknowledged that the number of individuals was relatively small.

cDNA came from about 0.46 to 1 ug RNA primed by random hexamers. TCR beta CDR3 was amplified by immunoSEQ covering 54 Vbeta and 13 Jbeta. TCRdb re-derived calls from the immunoSEQ multiplex PCR reads in MiXCR, one entry per CDR3 protein. The profile shows roughly 130,000 distinct CDR3 sequences, roughly 95% of them singletons. TEMRA cells were FACS-enriched, and CD8+ and CD4+ T cells were isolated negatively. The CDR3 has 13 residues. Germline CDR1 and CDR2: MNHEY and SVGAGI. This clonotype was observed a single time. Its antigen is as yet unknown. The junction does not match germline at one end; this may be a read error.

The chain links TRBV6-5 to TRBJ1-1, with D uncertain. This TCR derives from a human donor in good health. Sequenced material: CD4+ T cells from PBMCs. The CDR3 protein is CASSDSFGEEAFF. The CDR3 DNA sequence: TGTGCCAGCAGTGACTCCTTTGGGGAAGAAGCTTTCTTT.